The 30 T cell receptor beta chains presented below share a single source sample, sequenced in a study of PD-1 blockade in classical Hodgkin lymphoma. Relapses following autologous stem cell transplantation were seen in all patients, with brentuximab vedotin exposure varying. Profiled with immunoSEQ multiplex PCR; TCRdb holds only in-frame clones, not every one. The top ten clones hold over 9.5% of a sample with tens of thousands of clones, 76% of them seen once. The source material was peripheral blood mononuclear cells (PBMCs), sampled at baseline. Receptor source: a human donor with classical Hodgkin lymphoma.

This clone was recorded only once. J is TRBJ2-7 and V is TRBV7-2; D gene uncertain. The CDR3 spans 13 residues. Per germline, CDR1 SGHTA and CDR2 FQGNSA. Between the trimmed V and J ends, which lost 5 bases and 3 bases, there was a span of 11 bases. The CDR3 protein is CASSTPDGYEQYF. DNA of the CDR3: TGTGCCAGCAGCACCCCGGACGGCTACGAGCAGTACTTC.

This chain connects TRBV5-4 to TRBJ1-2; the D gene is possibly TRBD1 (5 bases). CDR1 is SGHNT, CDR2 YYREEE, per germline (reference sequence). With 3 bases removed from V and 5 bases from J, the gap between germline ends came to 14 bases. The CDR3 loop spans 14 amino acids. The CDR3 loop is CASSWDGQAYGYTF. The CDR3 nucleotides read TGTGCCAGCAGCTGGGACGGACAAGCATATGGCTACACCTTC.

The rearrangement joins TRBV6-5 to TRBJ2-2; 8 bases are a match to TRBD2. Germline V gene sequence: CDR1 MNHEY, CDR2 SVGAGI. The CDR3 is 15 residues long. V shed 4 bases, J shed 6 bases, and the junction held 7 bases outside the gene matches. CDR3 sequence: CASSSRASGPGELFF. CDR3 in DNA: TGTGCCAGCAGTTCCCGGGCTAGCGGGCCCGGGGAGCTGTTTTTT.

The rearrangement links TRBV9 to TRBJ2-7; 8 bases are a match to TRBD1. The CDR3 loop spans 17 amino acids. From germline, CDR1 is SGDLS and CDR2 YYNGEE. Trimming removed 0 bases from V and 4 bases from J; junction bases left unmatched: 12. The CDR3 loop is CASSVGVGGQGIYEQYF. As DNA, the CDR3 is TGTGCCAGCAGCGTAGGAGTAGGAGGACAGGGAATATACGAGCAGTACTTC.

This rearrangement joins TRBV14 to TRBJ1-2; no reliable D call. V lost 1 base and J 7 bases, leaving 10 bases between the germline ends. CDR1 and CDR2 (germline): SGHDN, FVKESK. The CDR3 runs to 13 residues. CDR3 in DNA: TGTGCCAGCAGCCAAGGAGATAGCCGTGGCTACACCTTC. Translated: CASSQGDSRGYTF.

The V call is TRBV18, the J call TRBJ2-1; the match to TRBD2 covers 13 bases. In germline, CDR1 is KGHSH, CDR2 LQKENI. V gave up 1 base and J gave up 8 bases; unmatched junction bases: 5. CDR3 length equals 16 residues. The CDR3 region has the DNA TGTGCCAGCTCACCACGACTAGCGGGAGGAGTGGATGAGCAGTTCTTC. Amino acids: CASSPRLAGGVDEQFF. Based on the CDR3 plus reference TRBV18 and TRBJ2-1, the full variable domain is NAGVMQNPRHLVRRRGQEARLRCSPMKGHSHVYWYRQLPEEGLKFMVYLQKENIIDESGMPKERFSAEFPKEGPSILRIQQVVRGDSAAYFCASSPRLAGGVDEQFFGPGTRLTVL.

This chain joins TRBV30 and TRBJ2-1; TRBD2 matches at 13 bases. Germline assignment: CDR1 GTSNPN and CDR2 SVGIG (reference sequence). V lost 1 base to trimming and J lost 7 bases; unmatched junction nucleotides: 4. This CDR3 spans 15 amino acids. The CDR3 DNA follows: TGTGCCTGGAGTGGACTAGCGGGAGGATCTAATGAGCAGTTCTTC. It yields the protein CAWSGLAGGSNEQFF.

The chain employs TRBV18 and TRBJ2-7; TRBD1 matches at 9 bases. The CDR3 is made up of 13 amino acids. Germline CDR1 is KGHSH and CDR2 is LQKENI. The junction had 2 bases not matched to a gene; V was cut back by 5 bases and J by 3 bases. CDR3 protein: CASSEDRGYEQYF. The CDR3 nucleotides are TGTGCCAGCTCAGAGGACAGGGGCTACGAGCAGTACTTC.

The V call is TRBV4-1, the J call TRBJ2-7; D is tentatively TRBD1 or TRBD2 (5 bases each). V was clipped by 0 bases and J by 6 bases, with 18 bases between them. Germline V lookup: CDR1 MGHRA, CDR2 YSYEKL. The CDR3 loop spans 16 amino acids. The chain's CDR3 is CASSQDRGVVRGEQYF. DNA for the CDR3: TGCGCCAGCAGCCAAGATCGGGGAGTCGTGAGGGGCGAGCAGTACTTC.

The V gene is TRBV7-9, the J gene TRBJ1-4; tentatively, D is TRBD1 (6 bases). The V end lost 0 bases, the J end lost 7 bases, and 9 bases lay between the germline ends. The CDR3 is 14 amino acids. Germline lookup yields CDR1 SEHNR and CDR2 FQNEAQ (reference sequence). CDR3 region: CASSLAGTTEKLFF. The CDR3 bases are TGTGCCAGCAGCTTAGCAGGGACAACTGAAAAACTGTTTTTT.

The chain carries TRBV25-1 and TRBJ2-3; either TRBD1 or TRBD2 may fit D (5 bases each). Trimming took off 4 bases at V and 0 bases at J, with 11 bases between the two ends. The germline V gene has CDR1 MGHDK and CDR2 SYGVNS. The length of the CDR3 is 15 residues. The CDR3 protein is CASSGGPSSTDTQYF. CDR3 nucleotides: TGTGCCAGCAGTGGGGGACCATCTAGCACAGATACGCAGTATTTT.

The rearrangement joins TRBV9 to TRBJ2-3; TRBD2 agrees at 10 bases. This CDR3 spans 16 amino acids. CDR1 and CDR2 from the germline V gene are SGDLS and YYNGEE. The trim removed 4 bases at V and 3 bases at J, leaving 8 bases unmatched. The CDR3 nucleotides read TGTGCCAGCAGCTTTGGTAGCGGGAGGAATACAGATACGCAGTATTTT. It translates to CASSFGSGRNTDTQYF.

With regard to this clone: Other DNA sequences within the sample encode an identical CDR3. The CDR3 reads CASSLGLAGGQETQYF. CDR3 sequence (DNA): TGCGCCAGCAGCTTGGGACTAGCGGGAGGCCAAGAGACCCAGTACTTC. The chain recombines TRBV5-1 with TRBJ2-5, with TRBD2 identical over 13 bases. Unmatched junction bases numbered 0, after V lost 0 bases and J lost 1 base. CDR3 length: 16 amino acids. Germline V lookup: CDR1 SGHRS, CDR2 YFSETQ.

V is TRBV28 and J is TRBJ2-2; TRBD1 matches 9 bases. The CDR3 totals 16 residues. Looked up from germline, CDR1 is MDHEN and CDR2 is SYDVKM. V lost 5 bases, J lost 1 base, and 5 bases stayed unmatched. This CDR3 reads CASSPGTGRNTGELFF. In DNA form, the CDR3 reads TGTGCCAGCAGTCCCGGGACAGGGAGGAACACCGGGGAGCTGTTTTTT.

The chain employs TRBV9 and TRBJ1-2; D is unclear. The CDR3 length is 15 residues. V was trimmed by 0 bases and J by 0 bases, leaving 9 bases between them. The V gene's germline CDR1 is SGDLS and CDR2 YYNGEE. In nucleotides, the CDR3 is TGTGCCAGCAGCGTAGCGGCAGGTACTAACTATGGCTACACCTTC. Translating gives CASSVAAGTNYGYTF.

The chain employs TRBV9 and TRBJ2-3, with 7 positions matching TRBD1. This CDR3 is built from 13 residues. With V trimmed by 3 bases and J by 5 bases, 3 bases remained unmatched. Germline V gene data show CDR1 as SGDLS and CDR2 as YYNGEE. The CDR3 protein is CASSEQGQDTQYF. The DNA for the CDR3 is TGTGCCAGCAGCGAACAGGGGCAAGATACGCAGTATTTT.

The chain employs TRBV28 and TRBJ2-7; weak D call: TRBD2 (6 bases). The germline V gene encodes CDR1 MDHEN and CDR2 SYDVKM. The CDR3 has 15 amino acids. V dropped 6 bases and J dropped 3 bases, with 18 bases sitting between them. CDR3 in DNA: TGTGCCAGCAGCCCTCAAGGACTAAGGCTCTACGAGCAGTACTTC. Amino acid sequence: CASSPQGLRLYEQYF. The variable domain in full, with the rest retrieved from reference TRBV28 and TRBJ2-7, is DVKVTQSSRYLVKRTGEKVFLECVQDMDHENMFWYRQDPGLGLRLIYFSYDVKMKEKGDIPEGYSVSREKKERFSLILESASTNQTSMYLCASSPQGLRLYEQYFGPGTRLTVT.

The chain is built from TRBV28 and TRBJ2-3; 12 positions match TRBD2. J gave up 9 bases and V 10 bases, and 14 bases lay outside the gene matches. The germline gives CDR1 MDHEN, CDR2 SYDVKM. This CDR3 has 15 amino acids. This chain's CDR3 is CAIEGLAGPSRTQYF. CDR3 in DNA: TGTGCCATCGAAGGACTAGCGGGACCCTCGAGGACGCAGTATTTT.

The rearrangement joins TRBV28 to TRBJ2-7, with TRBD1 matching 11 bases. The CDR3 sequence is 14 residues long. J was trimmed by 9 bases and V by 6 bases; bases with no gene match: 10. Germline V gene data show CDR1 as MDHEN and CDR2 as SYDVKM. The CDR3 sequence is CASRPAGQGAVQYF. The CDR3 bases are TGTGCCAGCAGGCCCGCCGGACAGGGGGCGGTGCAGTACTTC.

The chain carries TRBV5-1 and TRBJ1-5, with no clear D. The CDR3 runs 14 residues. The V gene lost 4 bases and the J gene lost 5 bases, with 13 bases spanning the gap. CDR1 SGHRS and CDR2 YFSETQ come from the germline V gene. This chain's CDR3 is CASSEDSIYQPQHF. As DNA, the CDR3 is TGCGCCAGCAGCGAGGACTCCATCTATCAGCCCCAGCATTTT.

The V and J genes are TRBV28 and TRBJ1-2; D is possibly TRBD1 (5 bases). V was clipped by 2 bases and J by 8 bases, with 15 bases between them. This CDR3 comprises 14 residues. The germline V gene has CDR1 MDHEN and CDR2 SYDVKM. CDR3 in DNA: TGTGCCAGCAGTTTACGTGGGGGGATGGGCGGCTACACCTTC. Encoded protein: CASSLRGGMGGYTF.

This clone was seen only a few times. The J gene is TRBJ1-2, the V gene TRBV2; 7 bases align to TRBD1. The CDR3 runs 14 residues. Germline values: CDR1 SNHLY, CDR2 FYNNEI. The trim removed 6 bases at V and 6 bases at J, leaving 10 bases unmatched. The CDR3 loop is CASSYQGVFDGYTF. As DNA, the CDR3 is TGTGCCAGCAGCTATCAGGGGGTATTCGATGGCTACACCTTC.

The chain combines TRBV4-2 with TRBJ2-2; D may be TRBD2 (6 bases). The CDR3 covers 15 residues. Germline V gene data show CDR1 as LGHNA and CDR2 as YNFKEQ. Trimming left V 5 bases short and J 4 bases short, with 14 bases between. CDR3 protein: CASSLALGGTGELFF. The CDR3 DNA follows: TGTGCCAGCAGCTTGGCCTTGGGGGGCACCGGGGAGCTGTTTTTT.

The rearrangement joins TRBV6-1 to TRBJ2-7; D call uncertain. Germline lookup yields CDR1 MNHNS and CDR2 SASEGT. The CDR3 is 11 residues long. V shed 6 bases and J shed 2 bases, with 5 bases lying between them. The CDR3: CASRAAYEQYF. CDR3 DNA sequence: TGTGCCAGCAGGGCAGCCTACGAGCAGTACTTC.

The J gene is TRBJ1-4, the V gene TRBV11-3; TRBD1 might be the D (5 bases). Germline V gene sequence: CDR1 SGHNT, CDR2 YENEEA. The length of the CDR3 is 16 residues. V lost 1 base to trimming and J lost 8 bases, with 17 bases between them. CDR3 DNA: TGTGCCAGCAGCTTAGGGCGGGGGATTAGGCCCGAAAAACTGTTTTTT. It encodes CASSLGRGIRPEKLFF.

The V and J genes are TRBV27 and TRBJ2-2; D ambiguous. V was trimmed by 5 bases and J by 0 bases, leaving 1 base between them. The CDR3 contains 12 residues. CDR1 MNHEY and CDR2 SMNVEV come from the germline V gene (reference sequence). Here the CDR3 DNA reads TGTGCCAGCAGTGCGAACACCGGGGAGCTGTTTTTT. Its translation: CASSANTGELFF.

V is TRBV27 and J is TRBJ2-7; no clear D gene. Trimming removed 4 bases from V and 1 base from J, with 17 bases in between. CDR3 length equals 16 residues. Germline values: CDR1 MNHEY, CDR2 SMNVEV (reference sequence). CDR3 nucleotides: TGTGCCAGCAGTTCCATCCCTCCGATACCATCCTACGAGCAGTACTTC. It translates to CASSSIPPIPSYEQYF.

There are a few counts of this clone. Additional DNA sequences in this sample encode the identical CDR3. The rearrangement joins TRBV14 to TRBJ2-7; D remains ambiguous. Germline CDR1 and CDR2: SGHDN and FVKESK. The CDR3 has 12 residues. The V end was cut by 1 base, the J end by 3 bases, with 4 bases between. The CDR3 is CASSQGLYEQYF. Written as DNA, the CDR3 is TGTGCCAGCAGCCAAGGACTCTACGAGCAGTACTTC.

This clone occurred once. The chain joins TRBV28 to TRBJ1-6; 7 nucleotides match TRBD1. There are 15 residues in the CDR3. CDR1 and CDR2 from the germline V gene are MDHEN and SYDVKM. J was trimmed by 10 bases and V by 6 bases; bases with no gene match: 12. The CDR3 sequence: CASSPLTGSGSPLHF. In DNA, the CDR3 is TGTGCCAGCAGCCCCCTGACAGGGAGCGGGTCACCCCTCCACTTT.

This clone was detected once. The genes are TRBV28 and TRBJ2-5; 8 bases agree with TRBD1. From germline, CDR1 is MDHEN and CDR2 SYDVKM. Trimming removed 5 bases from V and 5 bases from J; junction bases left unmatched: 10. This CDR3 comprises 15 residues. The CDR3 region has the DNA TGTGCCAGCAGTCCTTTCAGGGGGCCAGGGGAGACCCAGTACTTC. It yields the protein CASSPFRGPGETQYF. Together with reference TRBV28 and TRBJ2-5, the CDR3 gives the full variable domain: DVKVTQSSRYLVKRTGEKVFLECVQDMDHENMFWYRQDPGLGLRLIYFSYDVKMKEKGDIPEGYSVSREKKERFSLILESASTNQTSMYLCASSPFRGPGETQYFGPGTRLLVL.